This T cell receptor (beta chain) was recovered during a study of post-analysis software for immune sequencing data. Study at large: Courses of disease covered relapsing-remitting, secondary progressive and progressive-relapsing multiple sclerosis. The study's findings and limits: The F measure placed samples prepared in the same batch into strongly shared clusters. Patients showed TRBV5-6, TRBV5-1 and TRBV20-1 among five TRBV segments more frequent than in controls.

V was shortened by 0 bases and J by 9 bases, with 16 bases between the two germline ends. CDR1 SGHRS and CDR2 YFSETQ come from the germline V gene. The CDR3 sequence is 16 residues long. In the case of this clonotype: The antigen remains undetermined.

Each TCR beta cDNA library carried unique molecular identifiers. Some 500,000 cDNA molecules were obtained per 1 to 10 million input T cells. TCRdb re-derived calls from the PCR reads in MiXCR, one entry per CDR3 protein. In the table there are 450,000 or so distinct CDR3 sequences, less than 45% of which are singletons. The sequenced sample was blood. The receptor was derived from a girl aged 5-17 years with multiple sclerosis. V is TRBV5-1 and J is TRBJ1-6; D may be TRBD1 (6 bases). The CDR3 loop is CASSLGPRGATSPLHF. The DNA of the CDR3 is TGCGCCAGCAGCTTGGGACCCAGGGGCGCTACTTCACCCCTCCACTTT. The full variable domain, with the rest looked up from reference TRBV5-1 and TRBJ1-6, is KAGVTQTPRYLIKTRGQQVTLSCSPISGHRSVSWYQQTPGQGLQFLFEYFSETQRNKGNFPGRFSGRQFSNSRSEMNVSTLELGDSALYLCASSLGPRGATSPLHFGNGTRLTVT.